This TCR beta chain was sequenced during a study of blood T cell repertoires in COVID-19. Clones were sequenced by immunoSEQ multiplex PCR, and TCRdb holds only the in-frame ones, with some missing. The table shows 350,000 to 400,000 clones, with roughly 90% occurring only once. CDR1 and CDR2 (germline): LNHNV, YYDKDF (reference sequence). CDR3 length: 15 residues. V lost 0 bases and J 2 bases, leaving 10 bases between the germline ends. This clone appeared a few times. The sample taken for sequencing was peripheral blood. The TCR sequence derives from a woman in her sixties with COVID-19, enrolled during active disease. The V call is TRBV15, the J call TRBJ1-2; D is possibly TRBD1 (5 bases). CDR3 DNA: TGTGCCACCAGCAGAGATGTCTCAGGGAACTATGGCTACACCTTC. As protein: CATSRDVSGNYGYTF.